This T cell receptor beta chain was identified during a study of beta chain features in type 1 diabetes (dated by TCRdb to the late 2010s). Broadly, across the study: Patients and healthy donors did not differ in mean age, gender distribution, total cell number or subset yield. A total of roughly 99,000,000 sorted cells were examined across all samples, and the number of cells per subset was strongly correlated with RNA yield. The study compared the TCRB repertoires of sorted circulating CD4+ T cell subsets in recently diagnosed type 1 diabetes patients with those in matched healthy donors. Naive and central memory subsets were obtained from all 28 donors, but regulatory and stem cell-like memory subsets were isolated from only 8 patients and roughly eight healthy donors.

Each donor gave one peripheral blood draw, averaging roughly 0.11 L, which was collected into heparinised tubes. A BD FACSAria II was used to sort naive, central memory, regulatory and stem cell-like memory CD4+ T cells with a panel that included CD45RO, CCR7, CD25, CD127, CD95 and CD27. A purity above 98% was achieved for all sorted populations. PBMCs were isolated right away by Lymphoprep density gradient centrifugation and were stained directly, without culture. To minimize batch effects, samples were stained and sorted in pairs, one healthy donor with one patient per experiment. The entire amount of isolated RNA was reverse transcribed using the High Capacity cDNA Reverse Transcription Kit, so the sequenced TCRB transcripts were expressed ones. Deep immunoSEQ sequencing was performed on naive, central memory and regulatory T cell samples, with an average of around 3.4 million total reads per sample. After sorted cells were lysed in RLT buffer, RNA was extracted with DNase-treated RNeasy Micro or Mini kits, with the choice depending on cell number. To prevent cross-contamination, each cell subset was processed individually, whereas patient and healthy donor samples were processed jointly. The immunoSEQ multiplex PCR was used to amplify TCRB sequences from cDNA, yielding 87-bp fragments that span the CDR3 region. Sequencing of the amplicons was performed on the Illumina HiSeq platform. The study's processing was this. Synthetic template baselines were used to correct PCR bias computationally, reads within Hamming distance 2 were collapsed, and singletons that could not be merged were discarded. Reads were aligned against IMGT so that V, D and J genes, CDR3 length and insertions or deletions at six rearrangement sites could be assigned. Within each subset, clonotype counts were normalized to the number of sorted cells before true diversity and Gini coefficients were calculated with the tcR R package. Repertoire sharing was quantified using the overlap coefficient calculated on TCRB nucleotide sequences. Out-of-frame TCRB sequences from naive cells were analyzed to stand in for the pre-selection repertoire. TCRdb's version of the immuneACCESS table is confined to in-frame rearrangements and falls short of the full clone set. An unresolved V gene accounts for under half of the shortfall where checked; the remainder is of unknown origin. The DNA was the basis for D and trimming; V, J and clone size are from that table. The sample contains under 900,000 clones, about a sixth of them found a single time. The ten largest clonotypes hold 0.02% to 0.025% of the sample.

Study-level results and caveats: HLA sub-analyses involved small numbers of individuals, so any influence of HLA type on TCRB rearrangement remained unresolved. Shorter templates might be favored by PCR, yet because patient and control samples were amplified and corrected together, any such skew would affect both groups equally. A moderate but significant shortening of TCRB CDR3 length was observed in type 1 diabetes patients in all four CD4+ subsets. Naive, central memory and regulatory TCRB repertoires appeared more similar among patients than among healthy donors. Because cDNA was sequenced instead of genomic DNA, highly expressing activated cells could be over-represented, though the groups showed no difference in activation or CD3 levels. At VDJ recombination sites, patients with type 1 diabetes made fewer insertions and deleted more nucleotides, a pattern implying thymic rearrangement abnormalities.

This clone was seen more than once but under ten times. Its target antigen remains unknown. One base away there is no much larger clone; base qualities are not given. The sequence was collected from a woman under 30 in good health. The sequencing sample was made of naive CD4+ T cells from blood. The sample's cell subset or site, from its label and the paper: true naive CD4+ T cells.

The CDR3 is CASSAGQVGTGELFF. The nucleotide sequence is given as TGTGCCAGCAGCGCCGGACAGGTCGGCACCGGGGAGCTGTTTTTT. The sequence joins TRBV11-2 to TRBJ2-2; TRBD1 aligns with 7 central bases. For CDR1 and CDR2, the germline V gene lists SGHAT and FQNNGV. Trimming takes 5 bases off V and 4 bases off J; junction bases not matched to a gene: 7. The CDR3 holds 15 amino acids from the cysteine to the phenylalanine. The entry retains the CDR3 DNA only, 45 bases that are in frame from base 1.